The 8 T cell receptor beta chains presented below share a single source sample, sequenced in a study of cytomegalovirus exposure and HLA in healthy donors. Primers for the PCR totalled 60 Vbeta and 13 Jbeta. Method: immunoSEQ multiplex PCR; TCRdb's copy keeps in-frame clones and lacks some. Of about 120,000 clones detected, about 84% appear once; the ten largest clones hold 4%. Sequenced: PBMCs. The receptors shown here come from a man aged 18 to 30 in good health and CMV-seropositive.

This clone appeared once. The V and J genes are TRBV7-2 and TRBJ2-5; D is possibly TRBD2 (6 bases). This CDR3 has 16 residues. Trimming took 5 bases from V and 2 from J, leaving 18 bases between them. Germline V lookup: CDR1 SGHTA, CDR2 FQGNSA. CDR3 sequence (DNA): TGTGCCAGCAGCCTACCTCGCGCGAGCGGGCAAGAGACCCAGTACTTC. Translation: CASSLPRASGQETQYF.

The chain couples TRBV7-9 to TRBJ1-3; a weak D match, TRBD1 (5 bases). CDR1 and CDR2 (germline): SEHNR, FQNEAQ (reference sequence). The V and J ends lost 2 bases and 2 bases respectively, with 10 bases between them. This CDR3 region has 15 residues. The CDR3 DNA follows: TGTGCCAGCAGCTTAAGTGGGGCACCTGGAAACACCATATATTTT. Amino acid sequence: CASSLSGAPGNTIYF. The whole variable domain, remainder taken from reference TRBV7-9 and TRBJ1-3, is DTGVSQNPRHKITKRGQNVTFRCDPISEHNRLYWYRQTLGQGPEFLTYFQNEAQLEKSRLLSDRFSAERPKGSFSTLEIQRTEQGDSAMYLCASSLSGAPGNTIYFGEGSWLTVV.

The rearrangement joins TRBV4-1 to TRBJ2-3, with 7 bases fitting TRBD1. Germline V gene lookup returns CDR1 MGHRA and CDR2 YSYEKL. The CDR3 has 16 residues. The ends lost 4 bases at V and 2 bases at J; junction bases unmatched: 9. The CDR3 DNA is TGCGCCAGCAGCCTCCGACAGGGCTACACCACAGATACGCAGTATTTT. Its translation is CASSLRQGYTTDTQYF.

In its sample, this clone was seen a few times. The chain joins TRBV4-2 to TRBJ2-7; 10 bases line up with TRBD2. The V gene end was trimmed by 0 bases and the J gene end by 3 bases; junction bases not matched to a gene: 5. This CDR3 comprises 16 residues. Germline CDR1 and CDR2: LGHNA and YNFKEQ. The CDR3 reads CASSQDQRGGNYEQYF. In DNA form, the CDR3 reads TGTGCCAGCAGCCAAGATCAGCGGGGGGGGAACTACGAGCAGTACTTC.

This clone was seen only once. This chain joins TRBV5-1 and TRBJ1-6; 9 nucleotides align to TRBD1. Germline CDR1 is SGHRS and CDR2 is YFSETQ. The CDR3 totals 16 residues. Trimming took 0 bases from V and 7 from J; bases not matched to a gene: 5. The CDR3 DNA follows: TGCGCCAGCAGCTTGGACGGGACAGGGCACAATTCACCCCTCCACTTT. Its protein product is CASSLDGTGHNSPLHF.

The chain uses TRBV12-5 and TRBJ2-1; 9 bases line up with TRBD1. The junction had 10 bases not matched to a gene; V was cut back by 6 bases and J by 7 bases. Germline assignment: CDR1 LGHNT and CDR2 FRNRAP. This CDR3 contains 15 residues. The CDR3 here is CASGAGTGTWNEQFF. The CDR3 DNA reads TGTGCTAGTGGCGCCGGGACAGGGACTTGGAATGAGCAGTTCTTC. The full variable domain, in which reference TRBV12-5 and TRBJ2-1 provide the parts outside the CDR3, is DARVTQTPRHKVTEMGQEVTMRCQPILGHNTVFWYRQTMMQGLELLAYFRNRAPLDDSGMPKDRFSAEMPDATLATLKIQPSEPRDSAVYFCASGAGTGTWNEQFFGPGTRLTVL.

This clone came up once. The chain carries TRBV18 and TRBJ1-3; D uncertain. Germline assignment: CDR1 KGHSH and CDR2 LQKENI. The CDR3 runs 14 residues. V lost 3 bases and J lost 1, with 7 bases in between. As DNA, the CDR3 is TGTGCCAGCTCACCCGGGTCGTCTGGAAACACCATATATTTT. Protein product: CASSPGSSGNTIYF.

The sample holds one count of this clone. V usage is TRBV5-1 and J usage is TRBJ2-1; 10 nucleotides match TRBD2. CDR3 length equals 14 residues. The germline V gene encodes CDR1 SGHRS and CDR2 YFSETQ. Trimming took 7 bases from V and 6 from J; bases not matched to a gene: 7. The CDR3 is CASLAGEEGNEQFF. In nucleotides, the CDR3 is TGCGCCAGCCTAGCGGGAGAGGAGGGCAATGAGCAGTTCTTC.